Below, 28 T cell receptor beta chains from the same sample are listed, as sequenced in a study of identical twins (TCRdb year 2016). Receptor libraries were prepared by 5' RACE. Sequenced using an Illumina HiSeq 2000. The public reads were quality trimmed at Q25 with fastp and then assembled into clones with MiXCR by TCRdb, keeping productive beta chains. When rows share a CDR3 protein, they turn into one entry using the most common DNA and genes. Recorded for this sample are approximately 1.8 million distinct CDR3 sequences; around 33% of them occurred a single time. The ten largest make up more than 0.25% of the sample. The sample comprised cord blood. The origin of the receptors is a newborn girl in good health.

The chain uses TRBV14 and TRBJ2-4, with 14 nucleotides matching TRBD2. V lost 1 base, J lost 4 bases, and 0 bases stayed unmatched. The CDR3 is made up of 16 amino acids. CDR1 and CDR2 (germline): SGHDN, FVKESK. The CDR3 coding sequence is TGTGCCAGCAGCCAAGGGACTAGCGGGAGGAAAAACATTCAGTACTTC. Translation: CASSQGTSGRKNIQYF.

The rearrangement uses TRBV12-3 or TRBV12-4 and TRBJ2-4; no firm D call. This CDR3 spans 18 amino acids. V shed 5 bases and J shed 0 bases, with 20 bases lying between them. DNA for the CDR3: TGTGCCAGCAGTCAACGGAATACAGTCATCCTAGCCAAAAACATTCAGTACTTC. Amino acids: CASSQRNTVILAKNIQYF.

The table lists this clonotype with many counts. V is TRBV27 and J is TRBJ2-7; perhaps D is TRBD1 or TRBD2 (7 bases each). The germline gives CDR1 MNHEY, CDR2 SMNVEV (reference sequence). CDR3 length equals 14 residues. V lost 3 bases and J lost 3, with 12 bases in between. In DNA, the CDR3 is TGTGCCAGCAGTTTCTCAGGGGGGGGCTACGAGCAGTACTTC. It specifies CASSFSGGGYEQYF.

The V and J genes are TRBV12-3 or TRBV12-4 and TRBJ2-5; D is unclear. Matching the DNA end better, TRBJ2-1 makes the J call doubtful. The CDR3 covers 14 residues. Written as DNA, the CDR3 is TGTGCCAGCAGACTGGCCGAGGAACAAGAGACCCAGTTCTTC. It translates to CASRLAEEQETQFF.

This clonotype has more than one count but fewer than ten. The chain uses TRBV20-1 and TRBJ2-3; D possibly matches TRBD1 or TRBD2 (6 bases each). With 3 bases removed from V and 4 bases from J, the gap between germline ends came to 17 bases. Germline V lookup: CDR1 DFQATT, CDR2 SNEGSKA (reference sequence). CDR3 length equals 15 residues. In DNA, the CDR3 is TGCAGTGCTAGGACGGGACGTAGGGGGGCAGATACGCAGTATTTT. It yields the protein CSARTGRRGADTQYF.

This clonotype has only a few counts. The chain carries TRBV15 and TRBJ1-5, with 7 bases lining up with TRBD1. The V gene's germline CDR1 is LNHNV and CDR2 YYDKDF (reference sequence). V was pared by 0 bases and J by 5 bases, with 1 base of the junction left unmatched. This CDR3 comprises 14 residues. The CDR3 protein is CATSRDRGHQPQHF. The CDR3 DNA sequence: TGTGCCACCAGCAGAGATAGGGGGCATCAGCCCCAGCATTTT.

This clonotype appeared once. The V and J genes are TRBV5-1 and TRBJ2-2; 13 bases align to TRBD2. The CDR3 runs to 16 residues. Trimming removed 1 base from V and 7 bases from J; junction bases left unmatched: 4. The germline gives CDR1 SGHRS, CDR2 YFSETQ. The CDR3 DNA reads as TGCGCCAGCAGCTTGCGTGGACTAGCGGGAGTCGGGGAGCTGTTTTTT. This encodes CASSLRGLAGVGELFF.

V gene TRBV28 combines with J gene TRBJ2-7, with 8 bases matching TRBD1. V was pared by 4 bases and J by 2 bases, with 13 bases of the junction left unmatched. The CDR3 is 17 amino acids. CDR1 is MDHEN and CDR2 is SYDVKM in the germline V gene. CDR3 sequence reads: CASSSWGGTGGPYEQYF. The CDR3 DNA reads TGTGCCAGCAGTTCCTGGGGTGGGACAGGTGGGCCCTACGAGCAGTACTTC.

The chain joins TRBV20-1 to TRBJ1-2, with 10 bases identical to TRBD1. CDR3 length: 14 residues. The V gene's germline CDR1 is DFQATT and CDR2 SNEGSKA (reference sequence). Trimming took 1 base from V and 4 from J; bases not matched to a gene: 3. CDR3 sequence reads: CSARVRTGGYGYTF. CDR3 coding DNA: TGCAGTGCTAGAGTTAGGACAGGGGGCTATGGCTACACCTTC.

The J gene is TRBJ1-2, the V gene TRBV7-2, with D possibly matching TRBD1 (5 bases). The germline V gene encodes CDR1 SGHTA and CDR2 FQGNSA. CDR3 length: 14 residues. The V gene lost 4 bases and the J gene lost 2 bases, with 11 bases spanning the gap. The CDR3 loop is CASSSGRDNYGYTF. CDR3 nucleotide sequence: TGTGCCAGCAGCTCCGGAAGGGACAACTATGGCTACACCTTC.

This chain links TRBV29-1 with TRBJ2-7, with D maybe TRBD2 (6 bases). Germline V gene data show CDR1 as SQVTM and CDR2 as ANQGSEA. The CDR3 spans 14 residues. The V and J ends lost 4 bases and 2 bases respectively, with 15 bases between them. CDR3 loop: CSVVREVGPYEQYF. In nucleotides, the CDR3 is TGCAGCGTTGTAAGGGAGGTGGGCCCCTACGAGCAGTACTTC.

The genes are TRBV20-1 and TRBJ2-1, with TRBD2 matching over 7 bases. With V trimmed by 3 bases and J by 4 bases, 9 bases remained unmatched. Per germline, CDR1 DFQATT and CDR2 SNEGSKA (reference sequence). The CDR3 is made up of 15 amino acids. CDR3 in amino acids: CSARPLARGYNEQFF. In DNA, the CDR3 is TGCAGTGCTAGGCCCCTAGCGCGGGGGTACAATGAGCAGTTCTTC.

This sequence joins TRBV21-1 and TRBJ1-5; the table calls TRBD1, which could not be checked here. TRBV21-1 is an annotated pseudogene. The CDR3 contains 17 residues. The DNA of the CDR3 is TGTGCCAGCAGCAAAGAACCAGGGGGATATAGCAATCAGCCCCAGCATTTT. Protein sequence: CASSKEPGGYSNQPQHF.

The chain combines TRBV7-2 with TRBJ1-1, with D tentatively TRBD1 (6 bases). The CDR3 length is 16 residues. The V and J ends lost 0 bases and 5 bases respectively, with 16 bases between them. Per germline, CDR1 SGHTA and CDR2 FQGNSA. The CDR3 protein is CASSLANPGAGTEAFF. For the CDR3, the DNA is TGTGCCAGCAGCTTAGCCAATCCAGGGGCGGGAACTGAAGCTTTCTTT.

The J gene is TRBJ2-7, the V gene TRBV5-1; TRBD1 aligns across 9 bases. The CDR3 runs to 16 residues. CDR1 and CDR2 from the germline V gene are SGHRS and YFSETQ. Trimming removed 0 bases from V and 5 bases from J; junction bases left unmatched: 9. CDR3 loop: CASSLVTGTGNNEQYF. Here the CDR3 DNA reads TGCGCCAGCAGCTTGGTAACCGGGACAGGGAACAACGAGCAGTACTTC.

The V and J genes are TRBV20-1 and TRBJ2-5, with 12 nucleotides matching TRBD2. Germline trimming cut 6 bases from V and 11 bases from J; bases unmatched to any gene: 19. CDR1 and CDR2 (germline): DFQATT, SNEGSKA (reference sequence). The CDR3 consists of 16 residues. Here the CDR3 reads CSAAPVTSGRISEQYF. CDR3 nucleotides: TGCAGTGCCGCTCCCGTTACTAGCGGGAGGATTAGTGAGCAGTACTTC.

Details on this clonotype: The conserved phenylalanine or tryptophan is not found at the CDR3 terminus, so this likely reflects a read error. J is TRBJ2-1 and V is TRBV9; 9 bases fit TRBD2. CDR1 and CDR2 from the germline V gene are SGDLS and YYNGEE. This CDR3 is built from 14 residues. V dropped 2 bases and J dropped 8; count of bases not matched to a gene: 5. This CDR3 reads CASSVRGGHDEQFL. The CDR3 DNA reads as TGTGCCAGCAGCGTGCGGGGGGGCCACGATGAGCAGTTCCTC.

The rearrangement joins TRBV3-1 to TRBJ2-1; TRBD2 matches at 8 bases. The ends lost 0 bases at V and 3 bases at J; junction bases unmatched: 7. Germline CDR1 LGHDT, CDR2 YNNKEL (reference sequence). The CDR3 runs 17 residues. This CDR3 is CASSQDLWAGGYNEQFF. The CDR3 region has the DNA TGTGCCAGCAGCCAAGACCTCTGGGCGGGAGGCTACAATGAGCAGTTCTTC.

This clonotype came up a few times. The V and J genes are TRBV5-1 and TRBJ1-1; possible D gene TRBD1, 6 bases. This CDR3 contains 15 residues. With 0 bases removed from V and 3 bases from J, the gap between germline ends came to 12 bases. Germline V gene lookup returns CDR1 SGHRS and CDR2 YFSETQ. The CDR3 DNA sequence: TGCGCCAGCAGCTTGGTAACAGGGTTGGACACTGAAGCTTTCTTT. It codes for CASSLVTGLDTEAFF.

The genes are TRBV4-1 and TRBJ2-1; the D gene is possibly TRBD2 (5 bases). The CDR3 covers 17 residues. CDR1 MGHRA and CDR2 YSYEKL come from the germline V gene. With 4 bases removed from V and 7 bases from J, the gap between germline ends came to 23 bases. The CDR3 sequence: CASSPLTGKGKLNEQFF. CDR3 in DNA: TGCGCCAGCAGCCCTCTAACGGGGAAGGGAAAATTGAATGAGCAGTTCTTC.

This chain uses TRBV3-1 with TRBJ1-5; D unclear. In germline, CDR1 is LGHDT, CDR2 YNNKEL (reference sequence). This CDR3 has 13 residues. V was shortened by 4 bases and J by 5 bases, with 9 bases between the two germline ends. This chain's CDR3 is CASSRLGDQPQHF. CDR3 nucleotide sequence: TGTGCCAGCAGCCGTCTTGGGGATCAGCCCCAGCATTTT.

This clonotype appeared a few times. This rearrangement joins TRBV14 to TRBJ2-5; D perhaps matches TRBD1 (7 bases). The CDR3 spans 20 residues. Germline V lookup: CDR1 SGHDN, CDR2 FVKESK. Trimming took 3 bases from V and 1 from J, leaving 27 bases between them. The CDR3 bases are TGTGCCAGCAGCCATTCCCCGAGGGACAGATCTCGGGGGTTCCAAGAGACCCAGTACTTC. Its protein is CASSHSPRDRSRGFQETQYF.

This clonotype was counted between two and nine times. CDR3 sequence: CASSQDPSGGGYTF. DNA of the CDR3: TGCGCCAGCAGCCAAGACCCCTCAGGCGGAGGCTACACCTTC. This rearrangement joins TRBV4-1 to TRBJ1-2; D is undetermined. CDR3 length: 14 residues. Trimming left V 0 bases short and J 8 bases short, with 13 bases between. CDR1 MGHRA and CDR2 YSYEKL come from the germline V gene.

The chain employs TRBV28 and TRBJ1-6; no reliable D call. The V and J ends lost 8 bases and 5 bases respectively, with 10 bases between them. Germline V gives CDR1 MDHEN, CDR2 SYDVKM. The CDR3 is made up of 13 amino acids. The CDR3 protein is CASDLSNNSPLHF. The DNA for the CDR3 is TGTGCCAGCGACTTATCCAATAATTCACCCCTCCACTTT.

As regards this clonotype: This could be a read error, since a much larger clone is one nucleotide away. Here the CDR3 reads CANSSPWATVQYF. In nucleotides, the CDR3 is TGTGCCAACAGTAGCCCTTGGGCGACGGTTCAGTACTTC. V is TRBV28 and J is TRBJ2-4; D is unclear. Germline values: CDR1 MDHEN, CDR2 SYDVKM. The CDR3 sequence is 13 residues long.

This clonotype has more than one count but fewer than ten. J is TRBJ2-1 and V is TRBV2; no firm D call. Germline V CDR1 and CDR2: SNHLY, FYNNEI. The CDR3 is 12 amino acids. V lost 7 bases, J lost 6 bases, and 10 bases lay in between. The CDR3 sequence is CASKVGPNEQFF. In DNA, the CDR3 is TGTGCCAGCAAGGTGGGTCCCAATGAGCAGTTCTTC.

The chain carries TRBV24-1 and TRBJ2-1; D is tentatively TRBD1 or TRBD2 (7 bases each). CDR3 length equals 15 residues. Germline lookup yields CDR1 KGHDR and CDR2 SFDVKD. V was shortened by 4 bases and J by 9 bases, with 18 bases between the two germline ends. CDR3: CATSDLGQPGGEQFF. CDR3 DNA sequence: TGTGCCACCAGTGACTTGGGACAGCCGGGGGGTGAGCAGTTCTTC.

The gene calls are TRBV29-1 and TRBJ2-1, with 12 nucleotides matching TRBD2. Germline assignment: CDR1 SQVTM and CDR2 ANQGSEA. CDR3 size: 15 residues. With 7 bases clipped from V and 7 bases from J, the junction kept 11 bases outside the gene matches. The CDR3 is CSARPGGLAGNEQFF. In DNA, the CDR3 is TGCAGCGCCAGACCAGGTGGACTAGCGGGGAATGAGCAGTTCTTC.